Listed below are T cell receptor beta chains from one sample, sequenced in a study of T cells after yellow fever vaccination. TCRdb redid the calling of the 5' RACE reads with MiXCR, one entry per CDR3 protein. The sample has a few hundred thousand distinct CDR3 sequences, about 4% seen once; the top ten hold just under 25%. The sample consisted of PBMCs, taken 5 days after the yellow fever booster vaccination. Every receptor here comes from a man between 18 and 29 years old who received the YFV17D yellow fever vaccine. The CDR3 runs from the conserved cysteine through the conserved F or W. A D gene is named only where the DNA matches it firmly. Rows give clone size only sometimes, using once, few, many, or a class for an expanded clone.

clone_size,j_call,v_call,d_call,cdr3_nt,cdr3_aa
few,TRBJ1-2,TRBV7-2,-,TGTGCCAGCAGCTTAGCCAGGACAACCCATGGCTACACCTTC,CASSLARTTHGYTF
few,TRBJ2-3,TRBV24-1,-,TGTGCCACCAGTGATTTGACTACGCAGTATTTT,CATSDLTTQYF
few,TRBJ2-7,TRBV2,TRBD2,TGTGCCAGCACCCGGGAGGGGACAAGGTCCTACGAGCAGTACTTC,CASTREGTRSYEQYF
many,TRBJ2-3,TRBV5-1,TRBD2,TGCGCCAGCAGCCGAAGACTTACTAGCGGGGGTAGCACAGATACGCAGTATTTT,CASSRRLTSGGSTDTQYF
few,TRBJ2-1,TRBV27,TRBD1,TGTGCCAGCAGTTTCCCGGGACAGGGTTGGGATGAGCAGTTCTTC,CASSFPGQGWDEQFF
-,TRBJ1-2,TRBV24-1,-,TGTGCCACCCAACGACAAGGGCTGGAAGGCTACACCTTC,CATQRQGLEGYTF
-,TRBJ1-1,TRBV6-6,-,TGTGCCAGCAGTCTCGCCAGGGGACAACCAAACACTGAAGCTTTCTTT,CASSLARGQPNTEAFF
few,TRBJ2-1,TRBV3-1,-,TGTGCCAGCAGCCAAGAGAACAGGGTCAATGAGCAGTTCTTC,CASSQENRVNEQFF
few,TRBJ2-1,TRBV11-2,TRBD2,TGTGCCAGCAGCCGCCGGGGACTAGGGGGGAATGAGCAGTTCTTC,CASSRRGLGGNEQFF
-,TRBJ2-7,TRBV6-5,TRBD2,TGTGCCAGCAGCCCCTTGGAAGCGGGGGCCTACGAGCAGTACTTC,CASSPLEAGAYEQYF
few,TRBJ1-1,TRBV5-1,TRBD1,TGCGCCAGCAGCCCACAGACGGACAGGGAGAACACTGAAGCTTTCTTT,CASSPQTDRENTEAFF
few,TRBJ2-1,TRBV7-2,-,TGTGCCAGCACCCCCTTAGCTCCTGAGCAGTTCTTC,CASTPLAPEQFF
-,TRBJ2-3,TRBV6-2/TRBV6-3,-,TGTGCCACCGCCGCCGGGGATACGCAGTATTTT,CATAAGDTQYF
-,TRBJ2-2,TRBV4-2,TRBD2,TGTGCCAGCAGCCATTCTAGCGGGGAGAACACCGGGGAGCTGTTTTTT,CASSHSSGENTGELFF
many,TRBJ2-3,TRBV6-6,-,TGTGCCAGCCATAGGGTGTCTAGCACAGATACGCAGTATTTT,CASHRVSSTDTQYF
-,TRBJ2-1,TRBV2,-,TGTGCCAGCAGTGGGGAAAATGAGCAGTTCTTC,CASSGENEQFF
few,TRBJ1-4,TRBV30,-,TGTGCCTGGAGCCGGGACGGAGAAAAACTGTTTTTT,CAWSRDGEKLFF
-,TRBJ1-1,TRBV7-6,-,TGTGCCAGCAGCTCGGGGGGGGATCCTAGCACTGAAGCTTTCTTT,CASSSGGDPSTEAFF
many,TRBJ2-5,TRBV5-1,TRBD1,TGCGCCAGCAGTTCCTCCCGACAGGGCGGGACCCAGTACTTC,CASSSSRQGGTQYF
-,TRBJ2-3,TRBV7-2,-,TGTGCCAGCGGCCCGGGTTGGTACAGCACAGATACGCAGTATTTT,CASGPGWYSTDTQYF
-,TRBJ2-5,TRBV9,-,TGTGCCAGCAGCGTAGCTTCGGCTAGTGAGACCCAGTACTTC,CASSVASASETQYF
few,TRBJ1-6,TRBV5-1,-,TGCGCCAGCAGGCTATCGCTAGGGGATTCTAATTCACCCCTCCACTTT,CASRLSLGDSNSPLHF
many,TRBJ1-2,TRBV15,-,TGTGCCACCAGCAGAGATCTCAGAAGGGAAGCTGGCTACACCTTC,CATSRDLRREAGYTF
-,TRBJ1-3,TRBV6-1,-,TGTGCCAGCAGTGAAGAGGGACACACATCTCCCGGAAACACCATATATTTT,CASSEEGHTSPGNTIYF
few,TRBJ1-5,TRBV12-3/TRBV12-4,TRBD1,TGTGCCAGCATCGGGACAGGCCTTAGCAATCAGCCCCAGCATTTT,CASIGTGLSNQPQHF